Below are 25 T cell receptor beta chains sequenced from a single sample in a study of T-cell memory formation after mild COVID-19. TCRdb processed the 5' RACE reads anew with MiXCR; each CDR3 protein has one entry. The table records 180,000 or so distinct CDR3 sequences, about 9.9% of them present only once. Sequencing used PBMCs or a T cell subset sorted from them (not recorded which). These receptors were taken from a young man who had mild COVID-19 (a few samples of this study predate the infection). Cell type and time point are not known.

This clonotype occurred a few times. The rearrangement joins TRBV28 to TRBJ2-3, with 10 bases fitting TRBD2. The CDR3 extends over 15 amino acids. Germline CDR1 is MDHEN and CDR2 is SYDVKM. Trimming removed 6 bases from V and 6 bases from J; junction bases left unmatched: 9. The CDR3 spells CASSPGLAEVDTQYF. The CDR3 DNA is TGTGCCAGCAGCCCCGGACTAGCGGAGGTTGATACGCAGTATTTT.

The chain has TRBV6-5 and TRBJ2-1; a weak D match, TRBD1 (6 bases). Germline V gene sequence: CDR1 MNHEY, CDR2 SVGAGI. Trimming removed 5 bases at V and 2 bases at J, with 10 bases between. The CDR3 contains 14 residues. The CDR3 DNA reads TGTGCCAGCAGTCGACAGGACCCCTACAATGAGCAGTTCTTC. Translation gives CASSRQDPYNEQFF.

The V gene is TRBV20-1, the J gene TRBJ1-6; perhaps TRBD1 as D (5 bases). The germline V and J ends were trimmed by 3 bases and 7 bases, with 10 bases remaining between them. Germline-derived CDR1 and CDR2 are DFQATT and SNEGSKA (reference sequence). This CDR3 region has 13 residues. CDR3 region: CSASRERNSPLHF. CDR3 nucleotide sequence: TGCAGTGCTAGCAGGGAACGAAATTCACCCCTCCACTTT.

This clonotype has only a few counts. The chain is built from TRBV7-2 and TRBJ2-1; unclear D gene. Deletions cut 3 bases from V and 0 bases from J, with 6 bases between. This CDR3 has 14 amino acids. Germline-derived CDR1 and CDR2 are SGHTA and FQGNSA. Here the CDR3 reads CASSFRSSYNEQFF. CDR3 coding DNA: TGTGCCAGCAGCTTCAGGAGCTCCTACAATGAGCAGTTCTTC.

The chain combines TRBV5-6 with TRBJ2-3; D may correspond to TRBD1 or TRBD2 (5 bases each). From germline, CDR1 is SGHDT and CDR2 YYEEEE. V lost 7 bases, J lost 14 bases, and 20 bases lay in between. CDR3 length equals 12 residues. CDR3 sequence (DNA): TGTGCCAGCGGGGATACCGGGGCGGTCTGGTATTTT. This encodes CASGDTGAVWYF.

The sample holds a few counts of this clonotype. This chain links TRBV7-9 with TRBJ2-3, with a tentative D call TRBD1 (5 bases). V lost 8 bases, J lost 6 bases, and 12 bases lay in between. The CDR3 length is 12 residues. CDR1 SEHNR and CDR2 FQNEAQ come from the germline V gene (reference sequence). In nucleotides, the CDR3 is TGTGCCAGCTCAAAAGGGGCGGATACGCAGTATTTT. This translates into CASSKGADTQYF.

This sequence joins TRBV9 and TRBJ2-7; TRBD1 or TRBD2 may be the D gene (5 bases each). Germline-derived CDR1 and CDR2 are SGDLS and YYNGEE. V was pared by 2 bases and J by 3 bases, with 12 bases between. The CDR3 contains 14 residues. The chain's CDR3 is CASSVPGRFYEQYV. Written as DNA, the CDR3 is TGTGCCAGCAGCGTTCCGGGACGGTTCTACGAGCAGTACGTC.

In regard to this clonotype: Since a much larger clone is just one base distant, this may be a read error. The rearrangement uses TRBV4-1 and TRBJ2-3, with D possibly matching TRBD2 (7 bases). The CDR3 loop spans 15 amino acids. Germline V gene data show CDR1 as MGHRA and CDR2 as YSYEKL. Here the CDR3 DNA reads TGCGCCAGCAGCCAAGATGCGGGGGCCACAGGTACGCAGTATTTT. Translating it yields CASSQDAGATGTQYF.

The rearrangement joins TRBV4-3 to TRBJ2-2, with 8 bases lining up with TRBD2. Germline CDR1 reads LGHNA; CDR2 reads YSLEER. After removal of 0 bases from V and 7 bases from J, the junction contained 4 bases not matched to a gene. The CDR3 extends over 15 amino acids. This chain's CDR3 is CASSQEPGGHGELFF. The CDR3 DNA sequence: TGCGCCAGCAGCCAAGAACCGGGGGGGCACGGGGAGCTGTTTTTT.

This clonotype was found a few times. V gene TRBV11-2 combines with J gene TRBJ2-2, with 7 bases matching TRBD2. The CDR3 runs to 15 residues. CDR1 is SGHAT and CDR2 is FQNNGV in the germline V gene. V lost 7 bases, J lost 0 bases, and 5 bases stayed unmatched. CDR3 nucleotide sequence: TGTGCCAGCACCTTGGCGGGGGCGAACACCGGGGAGCTGTTTTTT. Its translation is CASTLAGANTGELFF.

This rearrangement joins TRBV7-2 to TRBJ2-3; TRBD2 matches 9 bases. The V gene's germline CDR1 is SGHTA and CDR2 FQGNSA. The CDR3 is 18 amino acids. J was trimmed by 0 bases and V by 1 base; bases with no gene match: 8. In DNA, the CDR3 is TGTGCCAGCAGCTTAGTAGCGGGGGCTCCAGTAAGCACAGATACGCAGTATTTT. Translated: CASSLVAGAPVSTDTQYF.

This clonotype was picked up a small number of times. CDR3 nucleotide sequence: TGCAGACCCAGCGGACTAGGCACAGATACGCAGTATTTT. The encoded protein is CRPSGLGTDTQYF. The chain is built from TRBV20-1 and TRBJ2-3; the match to TRBD2 covers 7 bases. Germline V gene lookup returns CDR1 DFQATT and CDR2 SNEGSKA (reference sequence). CDR3 length: 13 amino acids.

The sample holds a few counts of this clonotype. V is TRBV19 and J is TRBJ2-2; D is perhaps TRBD1 (6 bases). The CDR3 length is 15 residues. Trimming stripped 3 bases from V and 4 bases from J, with 12 bases between. Germline CDR1 reads LNHDA; CDR2 reads SQIVND (reference sequence). CDR3 nucleotide sequence: TGTGCCAGTAGTATCCCAGGGGTAGGCACCGGGGAGCTGTTTTTT. It encodes CASSIPGVGTGELFF.

This clonotype was counted between two and nine times. The chain recombines TRBV6-2 or TRBV6-3 with TRBJ1-5, with 7 bases identical to TRBD1. The V gene's germline CDR1 is MNHEY and CDR2 SVGEGT. The CDR3 is made up of 17 amino acids. Unmatched junction bases numbered 11, after V lost 0 bases and J lost 6 bases. CDR3 DNA: TGTGCCAGCAGTTACTCTGTCCCAGGAGGGGGCGGTCAGCCCCAGCATTTT. Translating gives CASSYSVPGGGGQPQHF.

A few counts support this clonotype. The rearrangement links TRBV3-1 to TRBJ2-5, with TRBD1 as a possible D gene (6 bases). Trimming took off 10 bases at V and 7 bases at J, with 22 bases between the two ends. This CDR3 contains 14 residues. CDR1 LGHDT and CDR2 YNNKEL come from the germline V gene (reference sequence). The DNA of the CDR3 is TGTGCCACTCAGGGGAGCGGCCCGGGTCGGACCCAGTACTTC. This codes for CATQGSGPGRTQYF.

This clonotype turned up a few times. The V gene is TRBV7-9, the J gene TRBJ2-1; 7 bases agree with TRBD1. The CDR3 length is 15 residues. V shed 5 bases and J 4 bases; nucleotides not matched to a gene: 8. CDR1 is SEHNR, CDR2 FQNEAQ, per germline (reference sequence). The CDR3 loop reads CASSNTGTAYNEQFF. CDR3 bases: TGTGCCAGCAGCAACACCGGGACAGCATACAATGAGCAGTTCTTC.

The chain carries TRBV24-1 and TRBJ2-1; TRBD1 matches at 7 bases. The ends lost 1 base at V and 2 bases at J; junction bases unmatched: 16. This CDR3 contains 20 residues. The germline gives CDR1 KGHDR, CDR2 SFDVKD. The CDR3 loop reads CATSDFETGPNSYPYNEQFF. In DNA form, the CDR3 reads TGTGCCACCAGTGATTTCGAGACAGGGCCTAATTCTTATCCCTACAATGAGCAGTTCTTC.

V is TRBV20-1 and J is TRBJ2-3, with TRBD1 identical over 7 bases. The V gene's germline CDR1 is DFQATT and CDR2 SNEGSKA (reference sequence). V trimming: 1 base; J trimming: 2 bases; junction bases outside the gene matches: 9. CDR3 size: 16 residues. CDR3 in amino acids: CSARGTPGQITDTQYF. The CDR3 region has the DNA TGCAGTGCTAGAGGAACCCCGGGACAGATCACAGATACGCAGTATTTT.

As DNA, the CDR3 is TGTGCCGGGACAGGGTCCCTAAATCAGCCCCAGCATTTT. Its translation: CAGTGSLNQPQHF. The chain uses TRBV10-3 and TRBJ1-5, with TRBD1 matching 9 bases. CDR1 and CDR2 (germline): ENHRY, SYGVKD. The V and J ends lost 11 bases and 4 bases, in that order; junction bases with no gene match: 6. This CDR3 contains 13 residues.

The chain is built from TRBV2 and TRBJ2-5; D might be TRBD2 (6 bases). Trimming took off 3 bases at V and 5 bases at J, with 10 bases between the two ends. CDR3 length equals 13 residues. Germline V lookup: CDR1 SNHLY, CDR2 FYNNEI. CDR3 bases: TGTGCCAGCAGTGAGGGCGGGGTGGAGACCCAGTACTTC. Amino acid sequence: CASSEGGVETQYF.

In DNA, the CDR3 is TGTGCCAGCAGGAGGACAGGGGCCGGATCCTACGAGCAGTACTTC. This codes for CASRRTGAGSYEQYF. V is TRBV2 and J is TRBJ2-7; TRBD1 aligns across 9 bases. In germline, CDR1 is SNHLY, CDR2 FYNNEI. This CDR3 comprises 15 residues. V shed 6 bases, J shed 1 base, and the junction held 7 bases outside the gene matches.

V and J are TRBV9 and TRBJ2-2; maybe TRBD2 (6 bases). CDR1 SGDLS and CDR2 YYNGEE come from the germline V gene. The V end lost 4 bases, the J end lost 2 bases, and 21 bases lay between the germline ends. This CDR3 has 18 amino acids. In nucleotides, the CDR3 is TGTGCCAGCAGCCCCCGAATGGGTGGGGACTCTAACACCGGGGAGCTGTTTTTT. It codes for CASSPRMGGDSNTGELFF.

The V and J genes are TRBV4-3 and TRBJ1-2; D is possibly TRBD1 (5 bases). With 2 bases removed from V and 6 bases from J, the gap between germline ends came to 13 bases. This CDR3 is 14 amino acids long. The germline V gene has CDR1 LGHNA and CDR2 YSLEER. The CDR3 DNA reads as TGCGCCAGCAGCCAAACTGACGGACACAATGGCTACACCTTC. It is translated as CASSQTDGHNGYTF.

This rearrangement joins TRBV4-3 to TRBJ2-5; D is undetermined. Trimming cost V 4 bases and J 5 bases, with 11 bases left between them. The CDR3 totals 13 residues. The V gene's germline CDR1 is LGHNA and CDR2 YSLEER. CDR3 protein: CASSPRIGETQYF. In DNA form, the CDR3 reads TGCGCCAGCAGCCCCCGAATAGGCGAGACCCAGTACTTC.

CDR3 nucleotides: TGTGCCATTGGGACAGGAACGAACACCGGGGAGCTGTTTTTT. Translating it yields CAIGTGTNTGELFF. The chain recombines TRBV10-3 with TRBJ2-2; 8 bases fit TRBD1. Germline V gene sequence: CDR1 ENHRY, CDR2 SYGVKD. Trimming removed 9 bases from V and 0 bases from J; junction bases left unmatched: 3. This CDR3 region has 14 residues.